This entry describes one TCR beta chain. The data were taken from a study of CD8+CD57+ T cells in acquired aplastic anemia. The use of genomic DNA as template underpinned the TCR beta VDJ and CDR3 profiling. TCRdb passed the reads through MiXCR, listing each CDR3 protein once. Found here are roughly 180,000 distinct CDR3 sequences, about 60% of them singletons; the top ten hold under 55%. Sequenced patients had shown CD8+CD57+ cell expansion by flow cytometry. Prior therapy had not been administered to any patient at the time of blood sampling. V lost 4 bases and J lost 0, with 10 bases in between. The CDR3 has 14 residues. Germline values: CDR1 SGHDN, CDR2 FVKESK.

The receptor was derived from a human donor with aplastic anemia. The chain carries TRBV14 and TRBJ2-7, with D possibly TRBD2 on 5 matching bases. Sequenced material: sorted CD4+, CD8+, or CD8+CD57+ T cells (not recorded which) from PBMCs. CDR3 in DNA: TGTGCCAGCAGCCGGACTCTTAGCTCCTACGAGCAGTACTTC. Amino acids: CASSRTLSSYEQYF. Full variable domain (rest looked up from reference TRBV14 and TRBJ2-7): EAGVTQFPSHSVIEKGQTVTLRCDPISGHDNLYWYRRVMGKEIKFLLHFVKESKQDESGMPNNRFLAERTGGTYSTLKVQPAELEDSGVYFCASSRTLSSYEQYFGPGTRLTVT.